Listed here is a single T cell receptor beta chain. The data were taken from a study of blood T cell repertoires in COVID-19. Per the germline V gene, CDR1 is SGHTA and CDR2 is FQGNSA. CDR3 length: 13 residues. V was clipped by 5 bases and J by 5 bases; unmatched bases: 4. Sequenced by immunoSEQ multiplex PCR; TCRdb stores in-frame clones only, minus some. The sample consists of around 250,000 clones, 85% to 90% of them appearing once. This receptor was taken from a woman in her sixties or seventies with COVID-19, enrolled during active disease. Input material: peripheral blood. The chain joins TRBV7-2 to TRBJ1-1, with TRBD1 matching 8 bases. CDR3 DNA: TGTGCCAGCAGCCGACAGGGGTGGACTGAAGCTTTCTTT. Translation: CASSRQGWTEAFF.